The present entry profiles one T cell receptor (beta chain) with its context. From germline, CDR1 is LNHDA and CDR2 SQIVND (reference sequence). The CDR3 covers 15 residues. J gave up 1 base and V 5 bases, and 7 bases lay outside the gene matches. The table came from immunoSEQ multiplex PCR; TCRdb's copy has only in-frame clones and leaves some out. The table records about 380,000 clones, 88% of them present only once. Living in under 30 US areas, the participants were between 18 and 89 years of age. The sample belongs to a study of blood T cell repertoires in COVID-19. On the study more broadly: From the United States, Italy and Spain came samples of acute and convalescent COVID-19. The cDNA or gDNA used as material had been derived from T cells, B-cell-depleted T cells, or PBMCs.

The chain combines TRBV19 with TRBJ1-1; 7 bases match TRBD1. Material: PBMCs or T cells enriched from blood (not recorded which). The clonotype comes from a woman aged 18-29 years who had recovered from COVID-19. CDR3 region: CASSRTGVTNTEAFF. In nucleotides, the CDR3 is TGTGCCAGTAGTCGAACAGGGGTTACGAACACTGAAGCTTTCTTT.